This T cell receptor (beta chain) was sequenced in a study of blood T cells in healthy people across ages. Looking at the study overall: Roughly one uniquely barcoded beta molecule per two T cells was captured.

The individuals who served as donors were healthy Caucasians living in Russia, aged about 6 to 95. This clonotype was seen at least ten times. Alongside a J-beta primer mix, a sample-barcoded 5' primer served in a second PCR lasting roughly 7 to 11 cycles. TCRdb reprocessed the 5' RACE reads with MiXCR, giving one entry per CDR3 protein. The sample yields around 900,000 distinct CDR3 sequences, 29% seen once. The sequenced sample was blood. This TCR came from a woman aged 80 or over in good health.

CDR3: CASSFDPGTQYF. For the CDR3, the DNA is TGTGCCAGCAGTTTTGACCCGGGGACCCAGTACTTC. V usage is TRBV12-3 or TRBV12-4 and J usage is TRBJ2-5, with unresolved D. V lost 3 bases, J lost 7 bases, and 9 bases lay in between. This CDR3 is built from 12 residues.